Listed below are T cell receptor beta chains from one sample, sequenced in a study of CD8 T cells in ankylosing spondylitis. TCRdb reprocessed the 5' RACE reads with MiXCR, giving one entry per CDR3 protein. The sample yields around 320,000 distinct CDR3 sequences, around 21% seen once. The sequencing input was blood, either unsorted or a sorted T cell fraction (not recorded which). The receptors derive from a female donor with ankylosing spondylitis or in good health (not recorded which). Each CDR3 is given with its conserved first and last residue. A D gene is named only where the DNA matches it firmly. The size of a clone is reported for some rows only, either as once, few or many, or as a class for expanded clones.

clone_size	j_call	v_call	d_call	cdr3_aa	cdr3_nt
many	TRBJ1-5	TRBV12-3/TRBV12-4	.	CASSFLAGGRQPQHF	TGTGCCAGCAGTTTCCTTGCGGGGGGCCGTCAGCCCCAGCATTTT
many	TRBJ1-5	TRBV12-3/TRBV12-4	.	CARGGVSNQPQHF	TGTGCCAGAGGCGGGGTTAGCAATCAGCCCCAGCATTTT
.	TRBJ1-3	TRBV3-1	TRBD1	CASTDRRSGNTIYF	TGTGCCAGCACGGACAGGCGCTCTGGAAACACCATATATTTT
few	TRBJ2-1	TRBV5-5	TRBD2	CASSLEGAGGPGEQFF	TGTGCCAGCAGCTTGGAGGGAGCGGGAGGGCCTGGTGAGCAGTTCTTC
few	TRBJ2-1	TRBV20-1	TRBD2	CSASSLVAGGPLNEQFF	TGCAGTGCTTCCTCCCTCGTAGCGGGAGGCCCCCTCAATGAGCAGTTCTTC
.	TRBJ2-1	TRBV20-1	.	CSATSTGPEQFF	TGCAGTGCTACCTCTACAGGACCCGAGCAGTTCTTC
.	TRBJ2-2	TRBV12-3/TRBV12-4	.	CASNRGPWELFF	TGTGCCAGCAATCGAGGTCCCTGGGAGCTGTTTTTT
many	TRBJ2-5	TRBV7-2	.	CASSLGSAAQETQYF	TGTGCCAGCAGCTTAGGATCAGCCGCACAAGAGACCCAGTACTTC
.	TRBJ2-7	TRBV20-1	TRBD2	CSATIPPSLRESSYEQYF	TGCAGTGCTACGATCCCCCCCTCTTTGCGGGAGAGCTCCTACGAGCAGTACTTC
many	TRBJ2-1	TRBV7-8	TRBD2	CASSGRPELAAYNEQFF	TGTGCCAGCAGCGGACGCCCTGAACTAGCGGCTTACAATGAGCAGTTCTTC
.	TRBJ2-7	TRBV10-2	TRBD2	CASRTAGGPREQYF	TGCGCCAGCAGAACAGCGGGAGGGCCCCGCGAGCAGTACTTC
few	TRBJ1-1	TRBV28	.	CASSWPRGIGTEAFF	TGTGCCAGCAGTTGGCCCCGGGGAATCGGCACTGAAGCTTTCTTT
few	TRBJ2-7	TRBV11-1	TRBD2	CASSSWTSGALYEQYF	TGTGCCAGCAGCTCGTGGACTAGCGGGGCCCTCTACGAGCAGTACTTC
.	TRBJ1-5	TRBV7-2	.	CASSLTSSLRNQPQHF	TGTGCCAGCAGCTTAACGTCGAGCCTCCGCAATCAGCCCCAGCATTTT
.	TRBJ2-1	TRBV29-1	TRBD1	CSVEYRGNEQFF	TGCAGCGTTGAGTACAGGGGTAATGAGCAGTTCTTC
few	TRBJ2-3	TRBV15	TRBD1	CATSSRGQTDTQYF	TGTGCCACCAGCAGTAGGGGGCAGACAGATACGCAGTATTTT
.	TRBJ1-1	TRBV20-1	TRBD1	CSAPRTGVITEAFF	TGCAGTGCTCCCAGGACAGGGGTGATCACTGAAGCTTTCTTT
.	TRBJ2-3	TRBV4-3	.	CASSKQVTTDTQYF	TGCGCCAGCAGCAAGCAAGTGACAACAGATACGCAGTATTTT
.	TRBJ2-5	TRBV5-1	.	CASSLPRVETQYF	TGCGCCAGCAGCTTGCCCAGGGTCGAGACCCAGTACTTC
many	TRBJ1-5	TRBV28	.	CASTTLVGNQPQHF	TGTGCCAGCACTACGCTAGTCGGCAATCAGCCCCAGCATTTT
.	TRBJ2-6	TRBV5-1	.	CASSLGDGANVLTF	TGCGCCAGCAGCCTAGGGGATGGGGCCAACGTCCTGACTTTC
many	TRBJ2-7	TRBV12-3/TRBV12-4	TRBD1	CASKTAGQGILYEQYF	TGTGCCAGCAAAACCGCAGGACAGGGGATTCTCTACGAGCAGTACTTC
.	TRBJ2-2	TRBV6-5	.	CASSYRNSGELFF	TGTGCCAGCAGTTACAGGAACTCCGGGGAGCTGTTTTTT
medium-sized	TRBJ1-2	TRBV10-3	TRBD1	CAISESDRSYGYTF	TGTGCCATCAGTGAGTCGGACAGGTCTTATGGCTACACCTTC
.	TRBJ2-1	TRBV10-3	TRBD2	CAIRGEGSSYNEQFF	TGTGCCATCAGGGGGGAGGGCAGCTCCTACAATGAGCAGTTCTTC
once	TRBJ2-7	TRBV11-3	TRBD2	CASSKSGSAYEQYF	TGTGCCAGCAGCAAAAGCGGGAGTGCCTACGAGCAGTACTTC
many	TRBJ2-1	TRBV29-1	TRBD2	CSGRLAGLRNEQFF	TGCAGCGGGCGACTAGCGGGACTGCGCAATGAGCAGTTCTTC
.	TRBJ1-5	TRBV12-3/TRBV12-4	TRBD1	CASILGQGNQPQHF	TGTGCCAGCATCCTGGGACAGGGGAACCAGCCCCAGCATTTT
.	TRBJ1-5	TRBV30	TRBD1	CAWRSGGGQPQHF	TGTGCCTGGAGGTCAGGGGGCGGTCAGCCCCAGCATTTT
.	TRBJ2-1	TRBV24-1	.	CATSDLDNNEQFF	TGTGCCACCAGTGACCTGGATAACAATGAGCAGTTCTTC
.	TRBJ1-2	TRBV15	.	CATSSSGLNYGYTF	TGTGCCACCAGCAGTTCGGGCCTCAACTATGGCTACACCTTC
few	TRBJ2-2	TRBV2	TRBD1	CASSDQGARTGELFF	TGTGCCAGCAGTGACCAGGGGGCGAGAACCGGGGAGCTGTTTTTT
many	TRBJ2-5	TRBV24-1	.	CATSSNAAQETQYF	TGTGCCACCAGCTCCAACGCGGCCCAAGAGACCCAGTACTTC
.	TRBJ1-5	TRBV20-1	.	CSATPHSNQPQHF	TGCAGTGCTACCCCTCATAGCAATCAGCCCCAGCATTTT
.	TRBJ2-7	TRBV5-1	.	CASSSRGIANADSYEQYF	TGCGCCAGCAGCTCAAGGGGCATAGCAAACGCCGACTCCTACGAGCAGTACTTC
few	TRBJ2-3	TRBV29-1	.	CSVYSGRLTDTQYF	TGCAGCGTTTACTCTGGGAGGCTCACAGATACGCAGTATTTT
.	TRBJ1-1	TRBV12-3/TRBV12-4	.	CASSLRIEAFF	TGTGCCAGCAGTCTGCGCATCGAAGCTTTCTTT
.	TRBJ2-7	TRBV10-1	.	CASSESLYNSYEQYF	TGCGCCAGCAGTGAGTCTTTGTACAACTCCTACGAGCAGTACTTC
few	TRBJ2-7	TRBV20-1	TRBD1	CSARDPGTGPYEQYF	TGCAGTGCTAGAGATCCCGGGACAGGCCCCTACGAGCAGTACTTC
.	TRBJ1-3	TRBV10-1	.	CASSESGSSGNTIYF	TGCGCCAGCAGTGAGTCGGGGAGTTCTGGAAACACCATATATTTT
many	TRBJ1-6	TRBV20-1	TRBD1	CSASSDRGDSPLHF	TGCAGTGCCAGCTCGGACAGGGGAGATTCACCCCTCCACTTT
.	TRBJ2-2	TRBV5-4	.	CASSLGTVNTGELFF	TGTGCCAGCAGCTTGGGGACAGTCAACACCGGGGAGCTGTTTTTT
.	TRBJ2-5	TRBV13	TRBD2	CASRRTSGKETQYF	TGTGCCAGCAGAAGGACTAGCGGTAAAGAGACCCAGTACTTC
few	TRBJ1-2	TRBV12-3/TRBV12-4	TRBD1	CASSSPDRRYGYTF	TGTGCCAGCAGTTCGCCGGACAGGCGCTATGGCTACACCTTC
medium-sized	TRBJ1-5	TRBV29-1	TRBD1	CSVADRGGGQPQHF	TGCAGCGTTGCCGACAGGGGGGGGGGTCAGCCCCAGCATTTT
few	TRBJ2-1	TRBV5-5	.	CASSAFEGVSEQFF	TGTGCCAGCAGCGCCTTCGAGGGAGTTAGTGAGCAGTTCTTC
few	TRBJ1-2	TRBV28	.	CASSLLTGVYGYTF	TGTGCCAGCAGTTTATTAACCGGAGTCTATGGCTACACCTTC
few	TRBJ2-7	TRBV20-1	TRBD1	CSAKRDRVGEQYF	TGCAGTGCTAAGCGGGACAGGGTTGGCGAGCAGTACTTC
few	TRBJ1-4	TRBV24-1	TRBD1	CATSASTGGYEKLFF	TGTGCCACCAGTGCAAGCACAGGGGGATATGAAAAACTGTTTTTT
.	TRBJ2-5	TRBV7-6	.	CASSLEGLYQETQYF	TGTGCCAGCAGCTTAGAAGGACTGTACCAAGAGACCCAGTACTTC
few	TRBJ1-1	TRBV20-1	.	CSAPDGTFTEAFF	TGCAGTGCACCGGACGGGACTTTCACTGAAGCTTTCTTT
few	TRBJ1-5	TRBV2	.	CASSEALGGRQPQHF	TGTGCCAGCAGTGAAGCGCTAGGGGGACGACAGCCCCAGCATTTT
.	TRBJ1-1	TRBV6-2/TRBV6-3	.	CASTTGLRNTEAFF	TGTGCCAGCACCACGGGACTTAGAAACACTGAAGCTTTCTTT
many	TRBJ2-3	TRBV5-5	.	CASSFRVPNTDTQYF	TGTGCCAGCAGCTTCCGGGTGCCAAACACAGATACGCAGTATTTT
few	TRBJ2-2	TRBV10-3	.	CAISPRTGELFF	TGTGCCATCAGTCCAAGGACCGGGGAGCTGTTTTTT